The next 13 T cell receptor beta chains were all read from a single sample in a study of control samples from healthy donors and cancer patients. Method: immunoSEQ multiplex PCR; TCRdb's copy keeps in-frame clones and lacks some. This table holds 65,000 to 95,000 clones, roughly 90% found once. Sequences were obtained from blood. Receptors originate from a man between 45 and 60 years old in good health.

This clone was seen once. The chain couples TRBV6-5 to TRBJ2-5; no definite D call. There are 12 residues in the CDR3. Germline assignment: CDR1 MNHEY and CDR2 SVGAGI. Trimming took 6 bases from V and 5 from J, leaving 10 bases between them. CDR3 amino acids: CASSSSMETQYF. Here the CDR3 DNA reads TGTGCCAGCAGCTCCTCAATGGAGACCCAGTACTTC.

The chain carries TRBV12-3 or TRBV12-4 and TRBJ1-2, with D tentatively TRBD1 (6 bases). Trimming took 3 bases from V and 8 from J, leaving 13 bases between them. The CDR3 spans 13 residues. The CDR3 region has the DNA TGTGCCAGCAGTTTGGGGGCGGGACCGGGCTACACCTTC. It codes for CASSLGAGPGYTF.

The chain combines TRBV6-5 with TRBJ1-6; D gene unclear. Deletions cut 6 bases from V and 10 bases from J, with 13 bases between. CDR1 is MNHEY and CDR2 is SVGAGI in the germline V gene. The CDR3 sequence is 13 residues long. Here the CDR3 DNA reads TGTGCCAGCAGGGGCCCGGAGGACTCACCCCTCCACTTT. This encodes CASRGPEDSPLHF.

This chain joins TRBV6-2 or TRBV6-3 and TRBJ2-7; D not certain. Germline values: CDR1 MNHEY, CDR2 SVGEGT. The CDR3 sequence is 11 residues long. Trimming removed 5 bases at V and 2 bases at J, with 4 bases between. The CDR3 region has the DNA TGTGCCAGCAGTCACACCTACGAGCAGTACTTC. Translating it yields CASSHTYEQYF.

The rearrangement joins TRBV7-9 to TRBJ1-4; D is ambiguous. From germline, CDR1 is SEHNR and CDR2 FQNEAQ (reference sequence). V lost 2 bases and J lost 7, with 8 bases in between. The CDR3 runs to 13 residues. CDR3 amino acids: CASSLSGSEKLFF. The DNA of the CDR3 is TGTGCCAGCAGCTTATCCGGGTCTGAAAAACTGTTTTTT.

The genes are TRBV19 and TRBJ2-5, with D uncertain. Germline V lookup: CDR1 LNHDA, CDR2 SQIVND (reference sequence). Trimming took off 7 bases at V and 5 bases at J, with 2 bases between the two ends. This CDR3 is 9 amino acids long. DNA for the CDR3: TGTGCCAGTAATGAGACCCAGTACTTC. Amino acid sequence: CASNETQYF.

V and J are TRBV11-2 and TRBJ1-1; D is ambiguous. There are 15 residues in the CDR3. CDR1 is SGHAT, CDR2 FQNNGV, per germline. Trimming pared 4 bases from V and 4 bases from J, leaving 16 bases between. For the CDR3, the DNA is TGTGCCAGCAGCTCTCTCGCAGGAATGAGCACTGAAGCTTTCTTT. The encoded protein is CASSSLAGMSTEAFF.

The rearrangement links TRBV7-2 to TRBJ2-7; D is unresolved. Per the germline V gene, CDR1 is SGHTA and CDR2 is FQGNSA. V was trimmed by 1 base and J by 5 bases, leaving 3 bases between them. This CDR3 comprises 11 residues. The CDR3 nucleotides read TGTGCCAGCAGCTTAGATAACGAGCAGTACTTC. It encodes CASSLDNEQYF.

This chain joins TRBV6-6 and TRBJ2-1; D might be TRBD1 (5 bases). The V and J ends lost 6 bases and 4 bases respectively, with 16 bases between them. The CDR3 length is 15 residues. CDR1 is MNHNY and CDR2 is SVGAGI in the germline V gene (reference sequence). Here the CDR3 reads CASSQVRTLYNEQFF. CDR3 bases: TGTGCCAGCAGCCAGGTTAGGACACTGTACAATGAGCAGTTCTTC.

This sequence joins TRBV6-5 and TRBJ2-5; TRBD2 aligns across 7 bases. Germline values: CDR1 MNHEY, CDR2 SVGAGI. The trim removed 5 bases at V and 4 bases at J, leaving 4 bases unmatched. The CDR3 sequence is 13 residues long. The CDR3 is CASSIGGGETQYF. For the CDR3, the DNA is TGTGCCAGCAGTATTGGGGGGGGAGAGACCCAGTACTTC.

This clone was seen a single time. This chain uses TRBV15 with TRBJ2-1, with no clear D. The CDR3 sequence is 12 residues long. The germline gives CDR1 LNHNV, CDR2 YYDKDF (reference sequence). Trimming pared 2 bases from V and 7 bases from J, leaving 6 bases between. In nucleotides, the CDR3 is TGTGCCACCAGCAGAATCGGAAATGAGCAGTTCTTC. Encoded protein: CATSRIGNEQFF.

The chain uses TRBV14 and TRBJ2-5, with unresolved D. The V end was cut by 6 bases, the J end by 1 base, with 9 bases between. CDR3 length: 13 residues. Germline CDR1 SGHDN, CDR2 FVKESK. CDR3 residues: CASRPTIQETQYF. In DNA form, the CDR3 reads TGTGCCAGCAGACCGACAATCCAAGAGACCCAGTACTTC.

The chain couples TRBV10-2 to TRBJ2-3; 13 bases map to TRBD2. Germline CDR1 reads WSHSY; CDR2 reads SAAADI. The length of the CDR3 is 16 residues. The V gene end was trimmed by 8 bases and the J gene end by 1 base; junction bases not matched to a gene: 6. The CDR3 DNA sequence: TGCGCCAGCCGGACTAGCGGGGGCGCTGGCACAGATACGCAGTATTTT. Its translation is CASRTSGGAGTDTQYF.